The 29 T cell receptor beta chains listed next were all sequenced from one sample in a study of CD8+ T cells in alopecia areata. Extracted from the samples, RNA was reverse transcribed into cDNA to serve as the sequencing template. Data came from immunoSEQ multiplex PCR; TCRdb stores just in-frame clones and leaves some out. The sample yields about 110,000 clones, 55% to 75% seen once. Source material: CD8+ T cells sorted from blood. The receptors were sampled from a human donor in good health.

V gene TRBV15 combines with J gene TRBJ2-5; D may match TRBD1 or TRBD2 (5 bases each). Germline V CDR1 and CDR2: LNHNV, YYDKDF (reference sequence). Trimming left V 0 bases short and J 4 bases short, with 9 bases between. This CDR3 has 14 amino acids. The CDR3 loop reads CATSRDRGTETQYF. The DNA for the CDR3 is TGTGCCACCAGCAGAGATCGGGGCACAGAGACCCAGTACTTC.

This clone showed up just a few times. The chain has TRBV25-1 and TRBJ2-3, with TRBD1 matching 7 bases. Germline V lookup: CDR1 MGHDK, CDR2 SYGVNS. CDR3 length equals 14 residues. J lost 2 bases, V lost 6 bases, and 5 bases had no gene match. The CDR3 spells CASRGDRSTDTQYF. Here the CDR3 DNA reads TGTGCCAGCAGGGGGGACAGATCCACAGATACGCAGTATTTT. The entire variable domain, with the rest obtained from reference TRBV25-1 and TRBJ2-3, is as follows: EADIYQTPRYLVIGTGKKITLECSQTMGHDKMYWYQQDPGMELHLIHYSYGVNSTEKGDLSSESTVSRIRTEHFPLTLESARPSHTSQYLCASRGDRSTDTQYFGPGTRLTVL.

The V gene is TRBV28, the J gene TRBJ1-1, with 11 bases aligning to TRBD1. Losses at the gene ends were 3 bases for V and 4 bases for J; bases not matched to a gene: 10. The CDR3 spans 17 residues. Per the germline V gene, CDR1 is MDHEN and CDR2 is SYDVKM. In DNA, the CDR3 is TGTGCCAGCAGTTTGGACAGGGGGCTTAGGGAGGGCACTGAAGCTTTCTTT. It specifies CASSLDRGLREGTEAFF.

CDR3 sequence (DNA): TGTGCCAGCAGCCATGCCGGACAGGGAATTTCGGCCAACACTGAAGCTTTCTTT. Translation: CASSHAGQGISANTEAFF. V gene TRBV13 combines with J gene TRBJ1-1; 8 positions agree with TRBD1. Germline V gene lookup returns CDR1 PRHDT and CDR2 FYEKMQ (reference sequence). This CDR3 region has 18 residues. V lost 5 bases to trimming and J lost 2 bases; unmatched junction nucleotides: 16. Complete variable domain (other parts from reference TRBV13 and TRBJ1-1): AAGVIQSPRHLIKEKRETATLKCYPIPRHDTVYWYQQGPGQDPQFLISFYEKMQSDKGSIPDRFSAQQFSDYHSELNMSSLELGDSALYFCASSHAGQGISANTEAFFGQGTRLTVV.

The gene calls are TRBV19 and TRBJ1-5; D perhaps matches TRBD1 (5 bases). Looked up from germline, CDR1 is LNHDA and CDR2 is SQIVND (reference sequence). The CDR3 is 12 residues long. V dropped 7 bases and J dropped 11 bases, with 15 bases sitting between them. The CDR3 here is CASKDGRGSQHF. The CDR3 region has the DNA TGTGCCAGTAAAGATGGGAGGGGTTCCCAGCATTTT.

This clone has a single count. V usage is TRBV13 and J usage is TRBJ2-1; weak D call: TRBD2 (5 bases). V was shortened by 10 bases and J by 5 bases, with 18 bases between the two germline ends. Germline CDR1 reads PRHDT; CDR2 reads FYEKMQ (reference sequence). CDR3 length equals 14 residues. The chain's CDR3 is CATAAAGHNNEQFF. The CDR3 DNA is TGTGCCACAGCTGCGGCGGGCCATAACAATGAGCAGTTCTTC.

The chain carries TRBV13 and TRBJ2-5, with 7 nucleotides matching TRBD2. Germline CDR1 and CDR2: PRHDT and FYEKMQ (reference sequence). This CDR3 has 14 amino acids. The ends lost 5 bases at V and 3 bases at J; junction bases unmatched: 6. The CDR3 DNA sequence: TGTGCCAGCAGCCCGCGGGACTACAAAGAGACCCAGTACTTC. Translating it yields CASSPRDYKETQYF. The variable domain in full, with the rest retrieved from reference TRBV13 and TRBJ2-5, is AAGVIQSPRHLIKEKRETATLKCYPIPRHDTVYWYQQGPGQDPQFLISFYEKMQSDKGSIPDRFSAQQFSDYHSELNMSSLELGDSALYFCASSPRDYKETQYFGPGTRLLVL.

J is TRBJ1-4 and V is TRBV9; TRBD1 is a possible D gene (5 bases). With 1 base removed from V and 1 base from J, the gap between germline ends came to 5 bases. Germline CDR1 SGDLS, CDR2 YYNGEE. This CDR3 has 14 amino acids. In nucleotides, the CDR3 is TGTGCCAGCAGCGTACAGGGAACTAATGAAAAACTGTTTTTT. It is translated as CASSVQGTNEKLFF. The whole variable domain, filled in from reference TRBV9 and TRBJ1-4, reads DSGVTQTPKHLITATGQRVTLRCSPRSGDLSVYWYQQSLDQGLQFLIQYYNGEERAKGNILERFSAQQFPDLHSELNLSSLELGDSALYFCASSVQGTNEKLFFGSGTQLSVL.

The chain joins TRBV5-1 to TRBJ2-3; TRBD1 matches 9 bases. CDR3 length: 15 amino acids. The germline V gene has CDR1 SGHRS and CDR2 YFSETQ. J lost 4 bases, V lost 0 bases, and 3 bases had no gene match. In nucleotides, the CDR3 is TGCGCCAGCAGCTTGGGACAGGGGGTAGCAGATACGCAGTATTTT. This gives the protein CASSLGQGVADTQYF.

This chain links TRBV19 with TRBJ2-2; D is unclear. Deletions cut 1 base from V and 2 bases from J, with 5 bases between. This CDR3 contains 14 residues. Germline CDR1 LNHDA, CDR2 SQIVND (reference sequence). The CDR3 region has the DNA TGTGCCAGTAGTATAGTCGGAAACACCGGGGAGCTGTTTTTT. Amino acids: CASSIVGNTGELFF.

The rearrangement uses TRBV29-1 and TRBJ2-1; the match to TRBD2 covers 10 bases. This CDR3 contains 12 residues. V shed 5 bases, J shed 6 bases, and the junction held 1 base outside the gene matches. The germline V gene has CDR1 SQVTM and CDR2 ANQGSEA. The chain's CDR3 is CSVLAGANEQFF. The CDR3 DNA sequence: TGCAGCGTTCTAGCGGGGGCCAATGAGCAGTTCTTC.

Turning to this clone: A read error may produce the germline difference seen at one junction end. The CDR3 region is CASSADGTSGNTIYF. CDR3 nucleotides: TGTGCTAGCAGCGCTGACGGAACATCTGGAAACACCATATATTTT. The gene calls are TRBV7-7 and TRBJ1-3; no reliable D call. Germline-derived CDR1 and CDR2 are SSHAT and FNYEAQ (reference sequence). The CDR3 loop spans 15 amino acids.

This clone was seen a few times. Other DNA sequences in this sample translate to the same CDR3. V and J are TRBV30 and TRBJ2-1; D unclear. The germline V gene encodes CDR1 GTSNPN and CDR2 SVGIG (reference sequence). The CDR3 has 13 residues. V was trimmed by 0 bases and J by 3 bases, leaving 6 bases between them. CDR3 sequence: CAWSVTGYNEQFF. The DNA for the CDR3 is TGTGCCTGGAGTGTAACCGGCTACAATGAGCAGTTCTTC.

The chain has TRBV5-4 and TRBJ1-1, with 8 bases aligning to TRBD1. V shed 5 bases, J shed 1 base, and the junction held 7 bases outside the gene matches. The CDR3 spans 15 residues. CDR1 SGHNT and CDR2 YYREEE come from the germline V gene (reference sequence). The CDR3 loop reads CASSPRGLENTEAFF. The CDR3 nucleotides read TGTGCCAGCAGTCCCAGGGGGCTAGAGAACACTGAAGCTTTCTTT.

V gene TRBV28 combines with J gene TRBJ2-1, with D perhaps matching TRBD1 or TRBD2 (6 bases each). The CDR3 extends over 15 amino acids. The germline V gene has CDR1 MDHEN and CDR2 SYDVKM. The V and J ends lost 6 bases and 3 bases respectively, with 15 bases between them. This CDR3 reads CASRPWGRGYNEQFF. Written as DNA, the CDR3 is TGTGCCAGCAGGCCCTGGGGGCGGGGCTACAATGAGCAGTTCTTC.

This clone appeared once. The chain employs TRBV4-2 and TRBJ2-5; D remains ambiguous. V lost 3 bases to trimming and J lost 5 bases, with 19 bases between them. CDR3 length equals 16 residues. Per germline, CDR1 LGHNA and CDR2 YNFKEQ. Here the CDR3 reads CASSHPLAAPRETQYF. The CDR3 DNA is TGTGCCAGCAGCCATCCCCTCGCAGCGCCCCGGGAGACCCAGTACTTC.

This clone was observed once. V usage is TRBV13 and J usage is TRBJ1-4; 8 nucleotides agree with TRBD1. Germline V CDR1 and CDR2: PRHDT, FYEKMQ (reference sequence). This CDR3 comprises 17 residues. The V gene end was trimmed by 5 bases and the J gene end by 0 bases; junction bases not matched to a gene: 8. The CDR3 protein is CASSIYRGQATNEKLFF. The DNA for the CDR3 is TGTGCCAGCAGCATCTACAGGGGACAGGCAACTAATGAAAAACTGTTTTTT.

This clone occurred once. This rearrangement joins TRBV25-1 to TRBJ1-1; D call uncertain. Between the trimmed V and J ends, which lost 3 bases and 3 bases, there was a span of 5 bases. The CDR3 spans 12 residues. Germline V gene lookup returns CDR1 MGHDK and CDR2 SYGVNS. The CDR3 sequence: CASSDPYTEAFF. CDR3 nucleotides: TGTGCCAGCAGTGATCCATACACTGAAGCTTTCTTT.

The chain couples TRBV7-8 to TRBJ2-3, with 9 nucleotides matching TRBD2. V dropped 9 bases and J dropped 4; count of bases not matched to a gene: 8. Germline CDR1 SGHVS, CDR2 FQNEAQ. This CDR3 region has 14 residues. In DNA, the CDR3 is TGTGCCAGTTTAGCGGGGGCTCCCCCAGATACGCAGTATTTT. Protein product: CASLAGAPPDTQYF. The whole variable domain, remainder taken from reference TRBV7-8 and TRBJ2-3, is GAGVSQSPRYKVAKRGQDVALRCDPISGHVSLFWYQQALGQGPEFLTYFQNEAQLDKSGLPSDRFFAERPEGSVSTLKIQRTQQEDSAVYLCASLAGAPPDTQYFGPGTRLTVL.

In this sample, this clone turned up a few times. CDR3 in amino acids: CASSQLGLAREQYF. Here the CDR3 DNA reads TGCGCCAGCAGCCAACTGGGACTGGCTAGGGAGCAGTACTTC. The chain joins TRBV4-1 to TRBJ2-5; possible D gene TRBD2, 6 bases. The germline V gene has CDR1 MGHRA and CDR2 YSYEKL. The V end lost 2 bases, the J end lost 11 bases, and 18 bases lay between the germline ends. The CDR3 loop spans 14 amino acids.

The gene calls are TRBV7-8 and TRBJ2-7; tentatively, D is TRBD1 (6 bases). Trimming shortened V by 5 bases and J by 5 bases, and 19 bases separated the two germline ends. The CDR3 totals 15 residues. Germline values: CDR1 SGHVS, CDR2 FQNEAQ. CDR3 nucleotides: TGTGCCAGCAGCGTCTCTCAGGGGTACGAGGACGAGCAGTACTTC. This translates into CASSVSQGYEDEQYF.

The chain combines TRBV29-1 with TRBJ2-7; D might be TRBD1 (5 bases). This CDR3 contains 13 residues. CDR1 is SQVTM, CDR2 ANQGSEA, per germline. The V and J ends lost 4 bases and 2 bases respectively, with 12 bases between them. CDR3 in DNA: TGCAGCGTTGCCTCTCCACAGGCCTACGAGCAGTACTTC. Translation gives CSVASPQAYEQYF.

The CDR3 here is CASSLADELGNTGELFF. CDR3 bases: TGTGCCAGCAGCTTAGCGGACGAGCTGGGGAACACCGGGGAGCTGTTTTTT. The chain couples TRBV7-6 to TRBJ2-2; unclear D gene. Between the trimmed V and J ends, which lost 0 bases and 1 base, there was a span of 12 bases. Germline lookup yields CDR1 SGHVS and CDR2 FNYEAQ. The CDR3 loop spans 17 amino acids.

Details on this clone: The identical CDR3 is also encoded by other nucleotide sequences in the sample. The J gene is TRBJ2-3, the V gene TRBV5-6; 7 bases are shared with TRBD1. CDR3 length: 14 residues. With 0 bases clipped from V and 4 bases from J, the junction kept 2 bases outside the gene matches. The germline V gene has CDR1 SGHDT and CDR2 YYEEEE. The CDR3 region is CASSLGQGSDTQYF. The CDR3 region has the DNA TGTGCCAGCAGCTTGGGACAGGGTTCAGATACGCAGTATTTT.

The count of this clone is one. J is TRBJ2-3 and V is TRBV7-9; 9 bases line up with TRBD1. The germline gives CDR1 SEHNR, CDR2 FQNEAQ (reference sequence). The CDR3 length is 14 residues. V lost 5 bases, J lost 4 bases, and 4 bases stayed unmatched. CDR3 region: CASSPGQGSDTQYF. In DNA form, the CDR3 reads TGTGCCAGCAGCCCCGGACAGGGGTCAGATACGCAGTATTTT.

The chain joins TRBV13 to TRBJ2-6; no reliable D call. The germline CDR1 and CDR2 sequences are PRHDT and FYEKMQ (reference sequence). The CDR3 spans 16 residues. The V and J ends lost 5 bases and 4 bases respectively, with 15 bases between them. CDR3 nucleotides: TGTGCCAGCAGCCCAAAGGGTGTGTCGGGGGCCAACGTCCTGACTTTC. Its protein is CASSPKGVSGANVLTF.

The V call is TRBV7-9, the J call TRBJ2-2; no clear D gene. With 1 base removed from V and 5 bases from J, the gap between germline ends came to 11 bases. The V gene's germline CDR1 is SEHNR and CDR2 FQNEAQ (reference sequence). CDR3 size: 15 residues. CDR3 coding DNA: TGTGCCAGCAGCTTAGATGCGGCTGGAACCGGGGAGCTGTTTTTT. It codes for CASSLDAAGTGELFF.

The chain is built from TRBV27 and TRBJ2-6; D not certain. The CDR3 is 15 amino acids. Germline loops: CDR1 MNHEY, CDR2 SMNVEV (reference sequence). V lost 3 bases, J lost 0 bases, and 6 bases lay in between. CDR3 nucleotides: TGTGCCAGCAGTTTCCAGAGCTCTGGGGCCAACGTCCTGACTTTC. As protein: CASSFQSSGANVLTF.

This clone has a handful of counts. The gene calls are TRBV7-9 and TRBJ2-4, with unresolved D. This CDR3 has 17 residues. V lost 1 base, J lost 1 base, and 14 bases lay in between. Per germline, CDR1 SEHNR and CDR2 FQNEAQ (reference sequence). The CDR3 sequence: CASSLEVALGAKNIQYF. The CDR3 DNA reads TGTGCCAGCAGCTTAGAGGTTGCCCTCGGGGCCAAAAACATTCAGTACTTC.